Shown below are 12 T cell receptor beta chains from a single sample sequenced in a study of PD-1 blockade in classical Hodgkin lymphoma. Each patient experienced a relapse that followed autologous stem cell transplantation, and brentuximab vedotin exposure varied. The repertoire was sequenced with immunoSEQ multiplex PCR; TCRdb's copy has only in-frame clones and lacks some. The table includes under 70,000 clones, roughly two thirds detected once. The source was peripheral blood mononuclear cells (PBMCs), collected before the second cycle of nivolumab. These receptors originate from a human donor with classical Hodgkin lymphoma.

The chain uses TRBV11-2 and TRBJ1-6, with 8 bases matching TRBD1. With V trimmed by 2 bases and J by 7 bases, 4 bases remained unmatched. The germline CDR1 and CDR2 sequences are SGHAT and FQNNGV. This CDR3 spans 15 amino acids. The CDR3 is CASSLRGQENSPLHF. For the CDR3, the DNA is TGTGCCAGCAGCTTAAGGGGACAGGAGAATTCACCCCTCCACTTT.

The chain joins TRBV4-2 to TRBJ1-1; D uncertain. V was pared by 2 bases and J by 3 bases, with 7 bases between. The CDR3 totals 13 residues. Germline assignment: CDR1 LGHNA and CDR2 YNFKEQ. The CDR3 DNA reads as TGTGCCAGCAGCCAAAGCTTGGACACTGAAGCTTTCTTT. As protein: CASSQSLDTEAFF.

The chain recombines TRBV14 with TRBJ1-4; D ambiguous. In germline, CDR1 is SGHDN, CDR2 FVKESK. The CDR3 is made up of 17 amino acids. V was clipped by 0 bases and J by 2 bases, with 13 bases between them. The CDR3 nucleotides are TGTGCCAGCAGCCAAGATGCTCGGCGGAGGACTAATGAAAAACTGTTTTTT. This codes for CASSQDARRRTNEKLFF.

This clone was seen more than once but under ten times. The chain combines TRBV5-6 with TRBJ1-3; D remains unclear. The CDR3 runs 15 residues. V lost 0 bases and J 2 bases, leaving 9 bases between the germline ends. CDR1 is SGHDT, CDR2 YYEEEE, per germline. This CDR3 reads CASSLGAVAGNTIYF. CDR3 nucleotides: TGTGCCAGCAGCTTGGGCGCGGTGGCTGGAAACACCATATATTTT.

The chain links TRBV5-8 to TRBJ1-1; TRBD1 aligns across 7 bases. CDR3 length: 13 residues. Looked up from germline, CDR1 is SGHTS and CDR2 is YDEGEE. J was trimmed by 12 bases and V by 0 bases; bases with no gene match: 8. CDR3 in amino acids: CASSLVGSGGTFF. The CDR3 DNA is TGTGCCAGCAGCTTGGTAGGGTCAGGGGGTACTTTCTTT. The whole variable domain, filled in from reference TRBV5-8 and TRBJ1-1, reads EAGVTQSPTHLIKTRGQQATLRCSPISGHTSVYWYQQALGLGLQFLLWYDEGEERNRGNFPPRFSGRQFPNYSSELNVNALELEDSALYLCASSLVGSGGTFFGQGTRLTVV.

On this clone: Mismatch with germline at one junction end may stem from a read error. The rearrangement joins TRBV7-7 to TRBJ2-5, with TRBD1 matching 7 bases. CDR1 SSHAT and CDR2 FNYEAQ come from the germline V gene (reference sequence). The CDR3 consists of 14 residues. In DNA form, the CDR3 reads TGTGCTAGCAGCCGGAGACAGGGTCAAGAGACCCAGTACTTC. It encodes CASSRRQGQETQYF.

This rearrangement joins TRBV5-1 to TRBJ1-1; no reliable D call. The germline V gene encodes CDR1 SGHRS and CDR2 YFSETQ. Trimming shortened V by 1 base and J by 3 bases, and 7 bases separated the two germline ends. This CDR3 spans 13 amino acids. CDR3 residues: CASSLRRDTEAFF. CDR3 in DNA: TGCGCCAGCAGCTTGAGGCGGGACACTGAAGCTTTCTTT.

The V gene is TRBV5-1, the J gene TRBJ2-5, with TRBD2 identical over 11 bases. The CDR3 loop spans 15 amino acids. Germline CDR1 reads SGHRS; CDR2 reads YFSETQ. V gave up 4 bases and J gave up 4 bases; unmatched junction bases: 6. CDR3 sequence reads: CASSLYSGGAETQYF. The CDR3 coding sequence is TGCGCCAGCAGCCTCTATAGCGGGGGGGCAGAGACCCAGTACTTC.

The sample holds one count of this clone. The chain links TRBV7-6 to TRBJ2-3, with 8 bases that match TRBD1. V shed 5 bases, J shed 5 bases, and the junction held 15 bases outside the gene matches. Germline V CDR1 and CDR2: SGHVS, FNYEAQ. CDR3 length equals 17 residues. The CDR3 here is CASSPRATGELGDTQYF. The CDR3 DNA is TGTGCCAGCAGCCCTCGCGCGACAGGGGAGTTGGGAGATACGCAGTATTTT.

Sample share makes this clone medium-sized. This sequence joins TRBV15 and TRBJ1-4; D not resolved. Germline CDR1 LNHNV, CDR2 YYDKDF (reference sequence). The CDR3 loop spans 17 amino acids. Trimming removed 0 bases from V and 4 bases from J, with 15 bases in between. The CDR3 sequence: CATSRDVRGKYNEKLFF. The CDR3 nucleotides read TGTGCCACCAGCAGAGATGTCCGAGGGAAGTATAATGAAAAACTGTTTTTT.

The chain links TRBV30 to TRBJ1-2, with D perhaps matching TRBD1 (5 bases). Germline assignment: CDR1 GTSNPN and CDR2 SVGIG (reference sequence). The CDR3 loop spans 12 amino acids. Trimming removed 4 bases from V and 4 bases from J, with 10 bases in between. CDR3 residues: CAWMGGGYGYTF. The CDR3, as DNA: TGTGCCTGGATGGGTGGGGGCTATGGCTACACCTTC.

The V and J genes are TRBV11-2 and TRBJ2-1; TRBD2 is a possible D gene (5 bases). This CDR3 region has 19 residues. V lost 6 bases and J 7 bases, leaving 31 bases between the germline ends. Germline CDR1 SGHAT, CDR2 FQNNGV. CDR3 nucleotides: TGTGCCAGCAGGGCCTTAGCCCCTGGGATGGACGGGATTAGAAATGAGCAGTTCTTC. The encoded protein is CASRALAPGMDGIRNEQFF.